Listed here are 10 T cell receptor beta chains from one sample, sequenced in a study of shared clonotypes between healthy human individuals. Produced via immunoSEQ multiplex PCR; TCRdb's table is partial and in-frame only. The profile covers about 2 million clones, with around 96% appearing a single time and 1.1% taken by the ten largest. Naive CD8 isolation took CD45RO-negative cells positively selected for CCR7 and excluded terminally differentiated effector memory CD45RA+ cells. Input material: naive CD8+ T cells sorted from blood. The receptors derive from a man aged 18 to 29 in good health.

This chain uses TRBV6-5 with TRBJ2-2, with D perhaps matching TRBD1 (5 bases). The length of the CDR3 is 14 residues. Germline CDR1 and CDR2: MNHEY and SVGAGI. V was pared by 7 bases and J by 0 bases, with 9 bases between. The CDR3 DNA is TGTGCCAGCACAGACAGTCCGAACACCGGGGAGCTGTTTTTT. Its translation is CASTDSPNTGELFF.

This clone was seen once. This chain links TRBV6-6 with TRBJ2-1; 9 bases agree with TRBD1. Germline CDR1 MNHNY, CDR2 SVGAGI (reference sequence). There are 14 residues in the CDR3. The V segment lost 6 bases and the J segment 7 bases; nucleotides outside the gene matches: 7. The CDR3 sequence is CASRTTGGINEQFF. CDR3 DNA sequence: TGTGCCAGCAGAACTACAGGGGGCATAAATGAGCAGTTCTTC.

With respect to this clone: This CDR3 is also generated by other DNA sequences in the sample. The chain links TRBV6-6 to TRBJ2-2; maybe TRBD2 (6 bases). Trimming left V 3 bases short and J 7 bases short, with 9 bases between. CDR3 length equals 13 residues. Per germline, CDR1 MNHNY and CDR2 SVGAGI (reference sequence). In DNA form, the CDR3 reads TGTGCCAGCAGTTATGACGGGAGCGGGGAGCTGTTTTTT. Protein: CASSYDGSGELFF.

The chain carries TRBV7-9 and TRBJ2-1; the match to TRBD1 covers 9 bases. Germline V gene lookup returns CDR1 SEHNR and CDR2 FQNEAQ (reference sequence). The trim removed 5 bases at V and 8 bases at J, leaving 10 bases unmatched. The CDR3 length is 15 residues. The CDR3 spells CASSPTGTGIHEQFF. As DNA, the CDR3 is TGTGCCAGCAGCCCAACCGGGACAGGGATCCATGAGCAGTTCTTC.

The chain carries TRBV29-1 and TRBJ2-1, with D tentatively TRBD2 (6 bases). V shed 4 bases and J shed 8 bases, with 9 bases lying between them. The germline V gene encodes CDR1 SQVTM and CDR2 ANQGSEA. The CDR3 runs 11 residues. Here the CDR3 reads CSVAREDEQFF. Here the CDR3 DNA reads TGCAGCGTTGCCAGGGAGGATGAGCAGTTCTTC.

The chain employs TRBV9 and TRBJ1-2; no reliable D call. Germline CDR1 is SGDLS and CDR2 is YYNGEE. V gave up 0 bases and J gave up 8 bases, with 8 bases separating them. The CDR3 is 12 residues long. The CDR3, as DNA: TGTGCCAGCAGCGTAGAGGCCTACGGCTACACCTTC. This encodes CASSVEAYGYTF.

The chain uses TRBV6-5 and TRBJ2-7, with D possibly being TRBD1 (5 bases). Trimming took 5 bases from V and 1 from J, leaving 12 bases between them. Germline CDR1 and CDR2: MNHEY and SVGAGI. This CDR3 has 14 residues. CDR3 loop: CASSDATASYEQYF. CDR3 nucleotide sequence: TGTGCCAGCAGTGACGCGACAGCTTCCTACGAGCAGTACTTC.

The V and J genes are TRBV27 and TRBJ2-2, with D tentatively TRBD2 (6 bases). Germline V gene data show CDR1 as MNHEY and CDR2 as SMNVEV (reference sequence). This CDR3 contains 17 residues. V was clipped by 3 bases and J by 1 base, with 15 bases between them. In DNA, the CDR3 is TGTGCCAGCAGTTTGGTGGGGTTCGGGGGGAACACCGGGGAGCTGTTTTTT. As protein: CASSLVGFGGNTGELFF.

This clone was detected once. V usage is TRBV10-3 and J usage is TRBJ2-1, with 8 bases that match TRBD2. V was clipped by 8 bases and J by 8 bases; unmatched bases: 14. Germline CDR1 reads ENHRY; CDR2 reads SYGVKD. The CDR3 runs 15 residues. The CDR3 DNA sequence: TGTGCCATCGGTTTGGTGCGGGAGGTTCTGTATGAGCAGTTCTTC. It is translated as CAIGLVREVLYEQFF.

About this clone itself: This sample includes further DNA sequences coding for the same CDR3. The rearrangement links TRBV6-6 to TRBJ2-7; the D is unclear. The V and J ends lost 3 bases and 4 bases respectively, with 4 bases between them. Germline-derived CDR1 and CDR2 are MNHNY and SVGAGI (reference sequence). CDR3 length equals 11 residues. Here the CDR3 DNA reads TGTGCCAGCAGTTATTTGTACGAGCAGTACTTC. Its translation is CASSYLYEQYF.